This TCR beta chain was observed in a study of cytomegalovirus exposure and HLA in healthy donors. The PCR employed 60 Vbeta primers together with 13 Jbeta primers. Libraries were prepared by immunoSEQ multiplex PCR; TCRdb keeps only in-frame clonotypes and omits some of them. Seen here are around 65,000 clones, 55% to 65% observed once, and the top ten hold around 2.8%. Germline loops: CDR1 MNHEY, CDR2 SVGAGI. CDR3 length equals 16 residues. The V end was cut by 1 base, the J end by 0 bases, with 7 bases between. Material: PBMCs. The chain uses TRBV6-5 and TRBJ1-6; no reliable D call. This TCR was sampled from a man younger than 40 in good health and CMV-seronegative. This CDR3 is CASSYLSSSYNSPLHF. The CDR3 region has the DNA TGTGCCAGCAGTTACTTGAGTAGCTCCTATAATTCACCCCTCCACTTT.